Shown below are 27 T cell receptor beta chains from a single sample sequenced in a study of a mutant IDH1 vaccine in newly diagnosed glioma. Time point defined: week 47, end of study. Doses consisted of 300 ug of mutant IDH1 20-mer peptide each, paired with topical imiquimod. Assay used: immunoSEQ multiplex PCR; TCRdb lists only in-frame clones, some missing. The top ten clones hold over 2.5% of a sample with 50,000 to 70,000 clones, roughly 80% of them seen once. These TCRs are of unknown antigen specificity. The sequencing here drew on PBMCs, taken from a glioma patient whose treatment included an IDH1 peptide vaccine. The receptors derive from a woman in her 50s with glioma.

In DNA, the CDR3 is TGTGCCACCAGCAGTTTAGCGGGGGGATTGGATTCCGAGCAGTACTTC. It specifies CATSSLAGGLDSEQYF. The chain links TRBV15 to TRBJ2-7, with 10 nucleotides matching TRBD2. The length of the CDR3 is 16 residues. V lost 3 bases to trimming and J lost 6 bases; unmatched junction nucleotides: 11. In germline, CDR1 is LNHNV, CDR2 YYDKDF (reference sequence).

The chain joins TRBV30 to TRBJ2-3, with 8 bases matching TRBD1. The CDR3 runs to 15 residues. Germline V gene sequence: CDR1 GTSNPN, CDR2 SVGIG (reference sequence). V shed 5 bases, J shed 3 bases, and the junction held 10 bases outside the gene matches. The CDR3 DNA reads as TGTGCCTGGGCCGGCCCAGGGGGCGCAACAGATACGCAGTATTTT. Residues: CAWAGPGGATDTQYF.

The table lists this clone with a count of one. The chain has TRBV5-4 and TRBJ2-7; the D is unclear. The CDR3 runs 15 residues. The germline V gene encodes CDR1 SGHNT and CDR2 YYREEE (reference sequence). V lost 1 base to trimming and J lost 3 bases, with 14 bases between them. CDR3 in amino acids: CASSLRIGSDYEQYF. CDR3 in DNA: TGTGCCAGCAGCTTGAGAATAGGCAGCGACTACGAGCAGTACTTC.

The rearrangement uses TRBV30 and TRBJ1-4; D is possibly TRBD1 (5 bases). The V end was cut by 6 bases, the J end by 7 bases, with 18 bases between. Germline V gene lookup returns CDR1 GTSNPN and CDR2 SVGIG (reference sequence). CDR3 length equals 14 residues. CDR3 region: CACVTGVQIEKLFF. For the CDR3, the DNA is TGTGCCTGTGTGACGGGGGTGCAGATTGAAAAACTGTTTTTT.

This chain joins TRBV4-3 and TRBJ1-5, with a possible D match to TRBD1 (6 bases). The CDR3 sequence is 14 residues long. Germline CDR1 reads LGHNA; CDR2 reads YSLEER. V was cut by 0 bases and J by 8 bases, with 11 bases left in between. The CDR3, as DNA: TGCGCCAGCAGCCAAGAGGTAGGGGGAGAGCCCCAGCATTTT. Residues: CASSQEVGGEPQHF.

This clone was counted a few times. The rearrangement links TRBV6-5 to TRBJ1-2, with TRBD1 as a possible D gene (5 bases). There are 14 residues in the CDR3. V was clipped by 6 bases and J by 4 bases, with 15 bases between them. In germline, CDR1 is MNHEY, CDR2 SVGAGI. CDR3 loop: CASRGTAGSYGYTF. The CDR3 DNA is TGTGCCAGCAGGGGGACCGCTGGTTCCTATGGCTACACCTTC.

This clone occurred a few times. This chain uses TRBV6-5 with TRBJ1-2; no firm D call. There are 15 residues in the CDR3. Germline CDR1 MNHEY, CDR2 SVGAGI. Trimming shortened V by 0 bases and J by 4 bases, and 12 bases separated the two germline ends. CDR3 loop: CASSYSPGSGYGYTF. DNA of the CDR3: TGTGCCAGCAGTTACTCGCCAGGCAGTGGCTATGGCTACACCTTC.

This rearrangement joins TRBV5-8 to TRBJ1-1; D is ambiguous. This CDR3 is 13 amino acids long. Trimming removed 4 bases from V and 0 bases from J, with 7 bases in between. Per germline, CDR1 SGHTS and CDR2 YDEGEE. The CDR3: CASSLKMNTEAFF. CDR3 DNA: TGTGCCAGCAGCCTCAAAATGAACACTGAAGCTTTCTTT.

In its sample, this clone was seen a few times. CDR3 sequence: CASSLVSPGNTIYF. The CDR3 coding sequence is TGTGCCAGCAGCTTAGTTTCTCCTGGAAACACCATATATTTT. This chain joins TRBV7-9 and TRBJ1-3, with D unclear. The CDR3 runs 14 residues. V dropped 1 base and J dropped 2 bases, with 6 bases sitting between them. Per germline, CDR1 SEHNR and CDR2 FQNEAQ (reference sequence).

This clone was counted a single time. V is TRBV11-2 and J is TRBJ1-3, with D perhaps matching TRBD1 (5 bases). CDR3 length equals 15 residues. V was trimmed by 6 bases and J by 2 bases, leaving 14 bases between them. In germline, CDR1 is SGHAT, CDR2 FQNNGV. CDR3 loop: CASRKQASPGNTIYF. CDR3 bases: TGTGCCAGCAGAAAACAGGCTTCCCCTGGAAACACCATATATTTT.

The gene calls are TRBV9 and TRBJ1-1; 9 nucleotides line up with TRBD1. The CDR3 has 15 amino acids. The V gene end was trimmed by 2 bases and the J gene end by 0 bases; junction bases not matched to a gene: 2. Germline loops: CDR1 SGDLS, CDR2 YYNGEE. The CDR3 loop is CASSVGTGLNTEAFF. As DNA, the CDR3 is TGTGCCAGCAGCGTTGGGACAGGGCTGAACACTGAAGCTTTCTTT.

In nucleotides, the CDR3 is TGTGCCAGCAGCTTAGACGAGACCCAGTACTTC. The encoded protein is CASSLDETQYF. This chain uses TRBV11-3 with TRBJ2-5; no reliable D call. Germline-derived CDR1 and CDR2 are SGHNT and YENEEA. V lost 0 bases and J lost 5, with 1 base in between. This CDR3 is built from 11 residues.

V is TRBV29-1 and J is TRBJ2-3; no clear D gene. The V end was cut by 3 bases, the J end by 2 bases, with 3 bases between. This CDR3 has 11 amino acids. Germline V CDR1 and CDR2: SQVTM, ANQGSEA. CDR3 in DNA: TGCAGCGTTGACACCACAGATACGCAGTATTTT. Protein: CSVDTTDTQYF.

The chain carries TRBV5-1 and TRBJ2-7; possibly TRBD1 for D (6 bases). Trimming cost V 0 bases and J 1 base, with 11 bases left between them. Germline CDR1 reads SGHRS; CDR2 reads YFSETQ. The CDR3 contains 15 residues. CDR3 sequence (DNA): TGCGCCAGCAGCTTGGGCGACAGGACATCCTACGAGCAGTACTTC. This translates into CASSLGDRTSYEQYF.

The chain is built from TRBV9 and TRBJ1-1; perhaps TRBD1 as D (6 bases). This CDR3 contains 15 residues. Germline V lookup: CDR1 SGDLS, CDR2 YYNGEE. The V and J ends lost 3 bases and 3 bases respectively, with 15 bases between them. The CDR3 DNA reads as TGTGCCAGCAGCGCAACAGGGATTTGGGACACTGAAGCTTTCTTT. The encoded protein is CASSATGIWDTEAFF.

The rearrangement links TRBV6-1 to TRBJ1-5; TRBD1 might be the D (5 bases). Trimming took off 2 bases at V and 7 bases at J, with 12 bases between the two ends. Per the germline V gene, CDR1 is MNHNS and CDR2 is SASEGT. The CDR3 totals 14 residues. The CDR3 DNA follows: TGTGCCAGCAGTGAATCGTCAGGGATCCAGCCCCAGCATTTT. It codes for CASSESSGIQPQHF.

This clone was counted once. This rearrangement joins TRBV15 to TRBJ2-7, with D perhaps matching TRBD1 (6 bases). This CDR3 region has 16 residues. Germline V CDR1 and CDR2: LNHNV, YYDKDF (reference sequence). Trimming removed 0 bases from V and 5 bases from J, with 17 bases in between. CDR3 in amino acids: CATSREFIAGVDEQYF. For the CDR3, the DNA is TGTGCCACCAGCAGAGAATTCATTGCAGGGGTCGACGAGCAGTACTTC.

The chain has TRBV10-3 and TRBJ1-3, with D possibly matching TRBD1 (5 bases). Germline V gives CDR1 ENHRY, CDR2 SYGVKD. Trimming pared 4 bases from V and 2 bases from J, leaving 15 bases between. This CDR3 has 16 residues. CDR3 in amino acids: CAISGSGRVTGNTIYF. CDR3 nucleotide sequence: TGTGCCATCAGTGGATCAGGGAGGGTTACTGGAAACACCATATATTTT.

This rearrangement joins TRBV30 to TRBJ2-7; D unclear. From germline, CDR1 is GTSNPN and CDR2 SVGIG (reference sequence). V was clipped by 7 bases and J by 2 bases, with 9 bases between them. CDR3 length equals 11 residues. CDR3 sequence: CASQTTYEQYF. CDR3 in DNA: TGTGCCTCCCAAACTACCTACGAGCAGTACTTC.

This rearrangement joins TRBV7-9 to TRBJ2-2, with D maybe TRBD2 (7 bases). Germline V gene lookup returns CDR1 SEHNR and CDR2 FQNEAQ (reference sequence). V was trimmed by 1 base and J by 2 bases, leaving 17 bases between them. The CDR3 has 18 amino acids. The CDR3 nucleotides read TGTGCCAGCAGCTTAGGGGGCGGTGCGGGGGCCAACACCGGGGAGCTGTTTTTT. Translation gives CASSLGGGAGANTGELFF.

V usage is TRBV7-2 and J usage is TRBJ2-5; perhaps TRBD2 as D (7 bases). This CDR3 is built from 16 residues. The V end was cut by 5 bases, the J end by 5 bases, with 21 bases between. The germline gives CDR1 SGHTA, CDR2 FQGNSA. DNA of the CDR3: TGTGCCAGCAGCCGAACGGGGGGCGCGGGGAGGGAGACCCAGTACTTC. This sequence encodes CASSRTGGAGRETQYF.

V is TRBV11-3 and J is TRBJ2-1, with 7 bases aligning to TRBD2. The CDR3 has 15 amino acids. With 5 bases clipped from V and 2 bases from J, the junction kept 6 bases outside the gene matches. Germline-derived CDR1 and CDR2 are SGHNT and YENEEA. The CDR3 loop is CASSPPGGAYNEQFF. CDR3 nucleotide sequence: TGTGCCAGCAGCCCTCCGGGGGGTGCCTACAATGAGCAGTTCTTC.

CDR3 region: CASSPTPGKDTQYF. The CDR3 nucleotides are TGTGCCAGCAGTCCGACCCCGGGTAAAGATACGCAGTATTTT. The J gene is TRBJ2-3, the V gene TRBV28; D remains ambiguous. The CDR3 covers 14 residues. CDR1 and CDR2 (germline): MDHEN, SYDVKM. V shed 5 bases and J shed 5 bases, with 14 bases lying between them.

The V and J genes are TRBV5-6 and TRBJ1-2; D is undetermined. V gave up 4 bases and J gave up 4 bases, with 8 bases separating them. The length of the CDR3 is 12 residues. The germline CDR1 and CDR2 sequences are SGHDT and YYEEEE. The CDR3 DNA reads as TGTGCCAGCAGCCCCATCGGCTATGGCTACACCTTC. The encoded protein is CASSPIGYGYTF.

V is TRBV30 and J is TRBJ1-6; D is perhaps TRBD1 (5 bases). CDR1 and CDR2 from the germline V gene are GTSNPN and SVGIG (reference sequence). This CDR3 has 13 amino acids. Deletions cut 4 bases from V and 4 bases from J, with 8 bases between. CDR3 amino acids: CAWTGIYNSPLHF. The CDR3 DNA reads TGTGCCTGGACAGGGATATATAATTCACCCCTCCACTTT. The full variable domain, in which reference TRBV30 and TRBJ1-6 provide the parts outside the CDR3, is SQTIHQWPATLVQPVGSPLSLECTVEGTSNPNLYWYRQAAGRGLQLLFYSVGIGQISSEVPQNLSASRPQDRQFILSSKKLLLSDSGFYLCAWTGIYNSPLHFGNGTRLTVT.

The V and J genes are TRBV6-1 and TRBJ1-2; D uncertain. Trimming stripped 7 bases from V and 6 bases from J, with 15 bases between. The CDR3 has 13 residues. Per the germline V gene, CDR1 is MNHNS and CDR2 is SASEGT. CDR3 loop: CASKKSPSDGYTF. Written as DNA, the CDR3 is TGTGCCAGCAAAAAATCTCCCTCTGATGGCTACACCTTC.

For the CDR3, the DNA is TGTGCCAGCTCACCGGCGGCGAACACTGAAGCTTTCTTT. Amino acids: CASSPAANTEAFF. The genes are TRBV18 and TRBJ1-1; the D is unclear. The V end was cut by 3 bases, the J end by 1 base, with 6 bases between. Germline lookup yields CDR1 KGHSH and CDR2 LQKENI. The CDR3 is made up of 13 amino acids.